The clone carrying this T cell receptor (beta chain) came up a few times. The data were obtained in a study of blood T cell repertoires in COVID-19. This table comes from immunoSEQ multiplex PCR, and its TCRdb copy is limited to in-frame clones, with some not included. The table includes about 59,000 clones, around 70% detected once. Sequencing input: peripheral blood. The TCR comes from a woman in her forties or fifties with active or convalescent COVID-19.

The CDR3 spells CASSPDRVGNSPLHF. In DNA, the CDR3 is TGTGCCAGCTCTCCCGACAGGGTTGGTAATTCACCCCTCCACTTT. This chain connects TRBV18 to TRBJ1-6, with 7 bases fitting TRBD1. The CDR3 extends over 15 amino acids. V was pared by 6 bases and J by 6 bases, with 8 bases of the junction left unmatched. Germline lookup yields CDR1 KGHSH and CDR2 LQKENI.